This T cell receptor (beta chain) emerged from a study of graft-versus-host responses after intestinal transplantation (dated by TCRdb to about 2021). Regarding the complete study: The transplants that recipients received were multivisceral, liver-intestinal, or isolated intestinal. The cohort enrolled about two dozen intestinal transplant recipients, one of whom was a retransplant, and a few patients without pretransplant specimens were excluded. Samples from three later patients were sequenced in-house on an Illumina MiSeq with MiXCR processing rather than by the commercial service. To identify alloreactive clones, pre-transplant mixed lymphocyte reaction products were sequenced and compared with unstimulated pre-transplant donor and recipient T cells. Every recipient was given anti-thymocyte globulin induction, then maintenance tacrolimus and steroids for about three years. A peak of at least 4% donor T cells among recipient peripheral blood mononuclear cells was the definition used for donor T cell macrochimerism. After intestinal transplantation, graft-versus-host and host-versus-graft alloreactive T cell clones were followed in the graft, circulation and bone marrow using bulk TCR-beta CDR3 sequencing. Overall results and qualifications from the work: Early after transplant, peak levels of circulating GvH clones were found to be associated with declines in HvG clones. Conclusions were limited by the relatively low number and heterogeneity of intestinal transplant patients. In patients with donor T cell macrochimerism, the allografts had high GvH to HvG T cell clonal ratios. GvH clones were detected in recipient bone marrow, and some appeared earlier in ileal mucosa or blood, consistent with an intestinal mucosal origin.

Bone marrow was aspirated after transplant from the posterior iliac crest or another site chosen by the physician. Preparation of the library involved the immunoSEQ multiplex PCR assay. For most patients, genomic DNA was subjected to high-throughput TCR-beta CDR3 sequencing by Adaptive Biotechnologies. As for the authors' bioinformatics: Adaptive's ImmunoSEQ software supplied the TCR sequencing data for around 19 patients, while MiXCR and VDJtools were used to process three other patients. CDR3 nucleotide sequences shared by donor and recipient were removed because the origin of these sequences could not be assigned. Alloreactive clones required at least 2-fold expansion over unstimulated cells and minimum CFSE-low frequency of 0.002% (template counts) or 0.001% (read counts). Clones detected in sequenced pre-transplant spleen, lymph node, or MLR CFSE-low populations of the donor or recipient were defined as mappable. Cumulative frequency of alloreactive clones was calculated as a percentage of all sequences weighted by copy number. TCRdb took over this immuneACCESS table, retaining in-frame rearrangements with V and J assigned. Such tables are incomplete; in checked studies, under half of the missing clones stem from an unresolved V gene, and the remainder is unexplained. V, J and clone size derive from that table, while D and trimming were established from the DNA sequence. The sample records approximately 15,000 clones, roughly 86% of which are singletons. The ten largest clones capture around 6.3% of the sample.

Points on this clone: Its target antigen remains unknown. No quality values exist for individual bases; no much larger clone is one base distant.

The germline V gene encodes CDR1 MNHEY and CDR2 SMNVEV (reference sequence). The CDR3 spans 13 residues, from the cysteine through the phenylalanine. Only the CDR3 portion is preserved as DNA: 39 bases, with reading frame beginning at the first base. The junction shows trimming of 3 bases on V and 5 bases on J, plus 9 bases between the germline ends. The sample was bone marrow, taken approximately 130 days after intestinal transplantation. The V and J genes are TRBV27 and TRBJ2-3, with no confident D gene call. This receptor was identified in a human patient who received an intestinal transplant, so some T cells may come from the graft donor. Read as DNA, the sequence is TGTGCCAGCAGTTTCGCCCAGGAAGATACGCAGTATTTT. This sequence encodes CASSFAQEDTQYF.